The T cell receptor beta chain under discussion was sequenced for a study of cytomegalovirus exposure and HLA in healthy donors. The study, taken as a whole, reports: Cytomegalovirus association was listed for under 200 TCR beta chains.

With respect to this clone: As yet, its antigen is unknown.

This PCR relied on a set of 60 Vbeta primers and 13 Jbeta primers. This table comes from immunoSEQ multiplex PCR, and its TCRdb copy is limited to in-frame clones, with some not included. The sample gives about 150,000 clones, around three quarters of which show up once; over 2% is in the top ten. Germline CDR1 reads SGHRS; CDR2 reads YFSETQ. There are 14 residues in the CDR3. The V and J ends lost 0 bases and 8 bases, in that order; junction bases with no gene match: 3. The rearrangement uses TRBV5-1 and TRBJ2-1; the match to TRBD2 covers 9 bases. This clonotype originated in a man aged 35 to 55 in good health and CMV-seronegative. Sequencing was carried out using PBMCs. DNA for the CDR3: TGCGCCAGCAGCTTGGGTAGCGGGGGTGATGAGCAGTTCTTC. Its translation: CASSLGSGGDEQFF.